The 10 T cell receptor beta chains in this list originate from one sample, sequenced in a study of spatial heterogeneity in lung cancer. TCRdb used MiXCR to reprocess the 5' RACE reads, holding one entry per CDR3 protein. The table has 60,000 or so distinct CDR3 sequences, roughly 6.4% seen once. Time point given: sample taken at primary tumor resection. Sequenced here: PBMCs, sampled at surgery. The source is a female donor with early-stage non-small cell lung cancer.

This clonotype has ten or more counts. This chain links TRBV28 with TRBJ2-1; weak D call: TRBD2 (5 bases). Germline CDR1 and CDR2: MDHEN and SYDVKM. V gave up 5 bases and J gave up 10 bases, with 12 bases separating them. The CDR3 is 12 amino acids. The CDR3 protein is CASSPRASEQFF. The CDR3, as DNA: TGTGCCAGCAGTCCCCGGGCTAGCGAGCAGTTCTTC. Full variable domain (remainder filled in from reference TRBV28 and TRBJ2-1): DVKVTQSSRYLVKRTGEKVFLECVQDMDHENMFWYRQDPGLGLRLIYFSYDVKMKEKGDIPEGYSVSREKKERFSLILESASTNQTSMYLCASSPRASEQFFGPGTRLTVL.

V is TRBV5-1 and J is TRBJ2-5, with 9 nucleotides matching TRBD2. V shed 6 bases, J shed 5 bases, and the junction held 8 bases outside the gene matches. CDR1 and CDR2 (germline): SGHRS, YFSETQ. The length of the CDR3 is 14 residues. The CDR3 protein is CASKSSGSHETQYF. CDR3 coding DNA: TGCGCCAGCAAGAGTAGCGGGAGCCATGAGACCCAGTACTTC.

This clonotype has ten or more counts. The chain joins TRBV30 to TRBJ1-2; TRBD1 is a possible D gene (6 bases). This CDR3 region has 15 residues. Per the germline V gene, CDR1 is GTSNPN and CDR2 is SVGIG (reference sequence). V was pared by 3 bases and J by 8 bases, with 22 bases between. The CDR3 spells CAWRIQSGVSGGYTF. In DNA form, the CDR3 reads TGTGCCTGGAGAATTCAATCAGGGGTTAGCGGGGGCTACACCTTC.

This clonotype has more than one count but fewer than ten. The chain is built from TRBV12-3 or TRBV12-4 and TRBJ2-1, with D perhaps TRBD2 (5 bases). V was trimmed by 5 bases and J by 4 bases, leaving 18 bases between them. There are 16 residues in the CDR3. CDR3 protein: CASSSPEAAKYNEQFF. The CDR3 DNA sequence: TGTGCCAGCAGTAGTCCTGAAGCGGCCAAATACAATGAGCAGTTCTTC.

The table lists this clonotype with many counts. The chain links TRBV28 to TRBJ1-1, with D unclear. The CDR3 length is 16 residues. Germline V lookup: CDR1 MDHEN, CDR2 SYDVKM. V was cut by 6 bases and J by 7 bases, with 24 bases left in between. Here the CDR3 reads CASSPVGVSFYNEAFF. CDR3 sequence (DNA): TGTGCCAGCAGCCCCGTGGGAGTGTCGTTTTACAATGAAGCTTTCTTT.

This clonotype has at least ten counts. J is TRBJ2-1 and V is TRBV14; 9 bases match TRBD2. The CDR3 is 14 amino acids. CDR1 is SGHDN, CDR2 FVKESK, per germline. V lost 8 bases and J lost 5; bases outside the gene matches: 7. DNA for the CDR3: TGTGCCAGCCTCAATAGCGGGAGTAACAATGAGCAGTTCTTC. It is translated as CASLNSGSNNEQFF.

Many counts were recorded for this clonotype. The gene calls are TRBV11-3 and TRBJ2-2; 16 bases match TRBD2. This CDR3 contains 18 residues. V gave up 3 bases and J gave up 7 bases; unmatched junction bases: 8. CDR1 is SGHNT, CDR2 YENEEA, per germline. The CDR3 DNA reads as TGTGCCAGCAGCTTCATCGGGACTAGCGGGAGGGCCGACGGGGAGCTGTTTTTT. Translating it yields CASSFIGTSGRADGELFF.

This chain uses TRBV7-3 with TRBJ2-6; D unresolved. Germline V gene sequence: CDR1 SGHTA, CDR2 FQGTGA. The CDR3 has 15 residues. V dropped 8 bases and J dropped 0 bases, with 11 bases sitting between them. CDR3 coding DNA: TGTGCCAGCGCACAGCAAGTCTCTGGGGCCAACGTCCTGACTTTC. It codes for CASAQQVSGANVLTF. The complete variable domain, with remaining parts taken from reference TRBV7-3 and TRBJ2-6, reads GAGVSQTPSNKVTEKGKYVELRCDPISGHTALYWYRQSLGQGPEFLIYFQGTGAADDSGLPNDRFFAVRPEGSVSTLKIQRTERGDSAVYLCASAQQVSGANVLTFGAGSRLTVL.

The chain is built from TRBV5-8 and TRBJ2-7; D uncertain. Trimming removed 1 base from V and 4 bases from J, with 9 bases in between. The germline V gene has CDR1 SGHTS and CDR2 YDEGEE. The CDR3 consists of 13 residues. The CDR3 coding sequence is TGTGCCAGCAGCTTGATACAGATTTACGAGCAGTACGTC. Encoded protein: CASSLIQIYEQYV.

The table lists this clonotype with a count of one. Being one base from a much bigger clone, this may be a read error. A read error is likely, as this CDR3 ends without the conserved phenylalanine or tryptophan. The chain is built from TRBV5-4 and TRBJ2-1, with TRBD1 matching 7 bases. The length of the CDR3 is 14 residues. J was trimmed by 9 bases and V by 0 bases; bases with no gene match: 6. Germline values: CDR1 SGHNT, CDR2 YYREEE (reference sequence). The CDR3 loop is CASSLGQGYGEQFL. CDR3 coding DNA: TGTGCCAGCAGCTTGGGACAGGGATATGGTGAGCAGTTCCTC.